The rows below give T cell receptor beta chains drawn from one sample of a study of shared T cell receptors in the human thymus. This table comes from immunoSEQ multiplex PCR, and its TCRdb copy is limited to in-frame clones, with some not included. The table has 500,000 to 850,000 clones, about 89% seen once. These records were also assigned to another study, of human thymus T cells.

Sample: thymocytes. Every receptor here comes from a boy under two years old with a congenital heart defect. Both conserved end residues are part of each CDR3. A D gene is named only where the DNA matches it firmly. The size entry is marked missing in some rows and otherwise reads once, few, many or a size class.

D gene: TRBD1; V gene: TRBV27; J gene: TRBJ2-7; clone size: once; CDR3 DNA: TGTGCCAGCAGTCCTCGTTCATCGACAGGGGGTCGGTGCGAGCAGTACTTC; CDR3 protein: CASSPRSSTGGRCEQYF
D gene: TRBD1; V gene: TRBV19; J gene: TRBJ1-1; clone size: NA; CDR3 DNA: TGTGCCAGTAGTCCAGGACAGGGGTTACGTCCGAACACTGAAGCTTTCTTT; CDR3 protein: CASSPGQGLRPNTEAFF
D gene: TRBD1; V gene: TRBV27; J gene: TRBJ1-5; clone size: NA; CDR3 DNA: TGTGCCAGCAGTTCGGACAGGGAAAGCAATCAGCCCCAGCATTTT; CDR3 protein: CASSSDRESNQPQHF
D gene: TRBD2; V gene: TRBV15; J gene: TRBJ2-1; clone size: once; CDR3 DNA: TGTGCCACCAGCAATAAAGGGACTAGCGGGGACAATGAGCAGTTCTTC; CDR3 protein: CATSNKGTSGDNEQFF
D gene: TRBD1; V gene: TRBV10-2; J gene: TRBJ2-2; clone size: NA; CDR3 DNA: TGCGCCAGTCGACAGGGAACGAACACCGGGGAGCTGTTTTTT; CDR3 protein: CASRQGTNTGELFF
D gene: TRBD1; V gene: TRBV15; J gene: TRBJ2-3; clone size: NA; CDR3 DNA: TGTGCCACCAGCCGGACAGGGGGCTCGGGAGATACGCAGTATTTT; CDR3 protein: CATSRTGGSGDTQYF
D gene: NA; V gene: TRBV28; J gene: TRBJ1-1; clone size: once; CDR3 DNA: TGTGCCAGCTCGGGGGAGTGGACTGAAGCTTTCTTT; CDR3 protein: CASSGEWTEAFF
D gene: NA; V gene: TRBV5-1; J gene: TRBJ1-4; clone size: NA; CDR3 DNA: TGCGCCAGCAGCTCAGCCGACAGCTCGGATGCAACTAATGAAAAACTGTTTTTT; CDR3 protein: CASSSADSSDATNEKLFF
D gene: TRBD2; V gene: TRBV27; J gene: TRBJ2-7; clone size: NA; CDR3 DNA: TGTGCCAGCAGTTTACGTCTAGCGGGAATCTACGAGCAGTACTTC; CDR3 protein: CASSLRLAGIYEQYF
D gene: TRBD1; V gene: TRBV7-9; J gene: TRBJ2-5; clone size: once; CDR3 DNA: TGTGCCAGCAGCTTAGCCCCCCGGAAGGGGGCCACTCAAGAGACCCAGTACTTC; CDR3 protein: CASSLAPRKGATQETQYF
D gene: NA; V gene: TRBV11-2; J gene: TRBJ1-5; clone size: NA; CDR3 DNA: TGTGCCAGCAGCCATGACCTCCGCGGTCAAGCGGGAAATCAGCCCCAGCATTTT; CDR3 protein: CASSHDLRGQAGNQPQHF
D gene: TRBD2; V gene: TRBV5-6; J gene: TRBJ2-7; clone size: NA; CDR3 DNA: TGTGCCAGCAGCTTGTATTACCGCCGGGGGGTCGAGCAGTACTTC; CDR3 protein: CASSLYYRRGVEQYF
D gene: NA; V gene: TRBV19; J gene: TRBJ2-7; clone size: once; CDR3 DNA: TGTGCCAGTAGTATACGTTGGCCCTCCGACTCCTACGAGCAGTACTTC; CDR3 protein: CASSIRWPSDSYEQYF
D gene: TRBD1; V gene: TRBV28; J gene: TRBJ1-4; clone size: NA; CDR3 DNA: TGTGCCAGCAGACCCACAGGGGGGAGGGAAAAACTGTTTTTT; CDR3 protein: CASRPTGGREKLFF
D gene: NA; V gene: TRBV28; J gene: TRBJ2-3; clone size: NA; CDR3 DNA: TGTGCCAGCAGTCTACAGGGAGATGGGCGCACAGATACGCAGTATTTT; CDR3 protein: CASSLQGDGRTDTQYF
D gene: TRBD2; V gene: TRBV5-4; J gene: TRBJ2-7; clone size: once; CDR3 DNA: TGTGCCAGCAGCCCCCGGGGAGGTAGCGGGCTTATCTACGAGCAGTACTTC; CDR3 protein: CASSPRGGSGLIYEQYF
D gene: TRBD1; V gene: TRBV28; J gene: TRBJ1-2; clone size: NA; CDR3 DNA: TGTGCCAGCAGCCGGGACAGGGCCTATGGCTACACCTTC; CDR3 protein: CASSRDRAYGYTF
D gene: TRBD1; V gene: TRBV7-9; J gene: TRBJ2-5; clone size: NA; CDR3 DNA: TGTGCCAGCAGCCCCTGGACAGGGAAGGGCGAGACCCAGTACTTC; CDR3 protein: CASSPWTGKGETQYF
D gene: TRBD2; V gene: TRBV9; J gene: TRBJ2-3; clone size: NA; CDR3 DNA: TGTGCCAGCAGCACGTCTAGCGGGAGGGCCATAGATACGCAGTATTTT; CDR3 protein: CASSTSSGRAIDTQYF
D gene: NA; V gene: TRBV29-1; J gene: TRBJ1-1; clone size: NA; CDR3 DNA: TGCAGCGTCCCTCCCCGGGACACTGAAGCTTTCTTT; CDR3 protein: CSVPPRDTEAFF
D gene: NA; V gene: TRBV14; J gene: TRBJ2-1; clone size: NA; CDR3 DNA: TGTGCCAGCAGCCAACGTTACAGGAGCTCCTACAATGAGCAGTTCTTC; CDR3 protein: CASSQRYRSSYNEQFF
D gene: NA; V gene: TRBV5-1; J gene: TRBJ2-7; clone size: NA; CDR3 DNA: TGCGCCAGCAGCTTGGGGGGGGAGAGGCAGGTAACCTACGAGCAGTACTTC; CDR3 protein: CASSLGGERQVTYEQYF
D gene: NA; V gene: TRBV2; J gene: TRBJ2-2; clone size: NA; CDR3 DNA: TGTGCCAGCAGCTTAATCGGCACCGGGGAGCTGTTTTTT; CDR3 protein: CASSLIGTGELFF
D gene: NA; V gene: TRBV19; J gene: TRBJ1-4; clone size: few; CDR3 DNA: TGTGCCAGTAAGGGGTTACTTGAGGAAAAACTGTTTTTT; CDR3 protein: CASKGLLEEKLFF
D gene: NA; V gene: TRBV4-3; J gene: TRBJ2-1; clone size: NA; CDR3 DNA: TGCGCCAGCAGCCAAAACAGGGTAGATGAGCAGTTCTTC; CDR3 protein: CASSQNRVDEQFF
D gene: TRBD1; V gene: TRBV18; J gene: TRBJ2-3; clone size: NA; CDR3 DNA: TGTGCCAGCTCACGACAGGGCCAGATCGACCCTCGCGTCACAGATACGCAGTATTTT; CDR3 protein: CASSRQGQIDPRVTDTQYF
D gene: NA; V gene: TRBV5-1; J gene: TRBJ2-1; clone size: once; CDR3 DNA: TGCGCCAGCAGCCCGGAGCAGTTCTTC; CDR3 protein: CASSPEQFF
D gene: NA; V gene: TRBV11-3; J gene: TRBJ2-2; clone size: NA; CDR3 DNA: TGTGCCAGCAGCTTAAAACCGGGAAATCCGGGCACCGGGGAGCTGTTTTTT; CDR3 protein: CASSLKPGNPGTGELFF
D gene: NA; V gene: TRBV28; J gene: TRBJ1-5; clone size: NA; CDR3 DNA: TGTGCCACTATCCGGGCCCCGGGAAGATATAGCAATCAGCCCCAGCATTTT; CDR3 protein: CATIRAPGRYSNQPQHF
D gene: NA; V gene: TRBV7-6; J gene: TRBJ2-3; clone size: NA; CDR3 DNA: TGTGCCAGCAGCTTAGCCATCGACGGGGGATCGGATACGCAGTATTTT; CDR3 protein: CASSLAIDGGSDTQYF
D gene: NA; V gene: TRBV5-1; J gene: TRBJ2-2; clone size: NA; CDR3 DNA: TGCGCCAGCAGCCGACAAAACAGGGAATTTGGGGAGCTGTTTTTT; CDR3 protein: CASSRQNREFGELFF
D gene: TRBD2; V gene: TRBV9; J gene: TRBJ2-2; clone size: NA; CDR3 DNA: TGTGCCAGCAGCGGGGGGGGGTGGGAAGGGCGGAACACCGGGGAGCTGTTTTTT; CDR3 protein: CASSGGGWEGRNTGELFF
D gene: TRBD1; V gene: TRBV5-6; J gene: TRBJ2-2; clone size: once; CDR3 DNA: TGTGCCAGCAGCCACCGGGACAGGGGCCATTTCACCGGGGAGCTGTTTTTT; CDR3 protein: CASSHRDRGHFTGELFF
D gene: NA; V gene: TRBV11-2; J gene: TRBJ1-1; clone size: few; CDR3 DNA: TGTGCCAGCAGGTACAGGGATGGCACTGAAGCTTTCTTT; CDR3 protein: CASRYRDGTEAFF
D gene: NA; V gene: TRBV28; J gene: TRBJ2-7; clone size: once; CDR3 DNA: TGTGCCAGCAGATGGGGGGACGAAACCTACGAGCAGTACTTC; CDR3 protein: CASRWGDETYEQYF
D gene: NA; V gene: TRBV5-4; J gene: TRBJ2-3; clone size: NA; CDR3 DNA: TGTGCCAGCAGCTTACCAGGGAGCACAGATACGCAGTATTTT; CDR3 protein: CASSLPGSTDTQYF
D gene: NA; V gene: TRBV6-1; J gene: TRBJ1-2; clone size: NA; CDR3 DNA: TGTGCCAGCAGTGAAGGACAGGCTACTAACTATGGCTACACCTTC; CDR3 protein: CASSEGQATNYGYTF
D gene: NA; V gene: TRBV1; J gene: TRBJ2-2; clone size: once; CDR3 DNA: TGCACCAGCAGCCAAGAGACTAGCGGGGGGAACACCGGGGAGCTGTTTTTT; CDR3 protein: CTSSQETSGGNTGELFF
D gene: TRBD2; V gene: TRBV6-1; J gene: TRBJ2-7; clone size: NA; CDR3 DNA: TGTGCCAGTCATGCCGGTTCCGGGACTAAAGTGCAGTACTTC; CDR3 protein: CASHAGSGTKVQYF
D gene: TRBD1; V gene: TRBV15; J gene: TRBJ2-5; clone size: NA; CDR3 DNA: TGTGCCACCAACCCAGGCAGGGGGACAGGAGGAGAGACCCAGTACTTC; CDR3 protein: CATNPGRGTGGETQYF
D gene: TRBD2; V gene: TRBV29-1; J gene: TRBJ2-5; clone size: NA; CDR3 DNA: TGCAGCGTTGAAGCCTGGGGGGGTAATTCAGAAGAGACCCAGTACTTC; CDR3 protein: CSVEAWGGNSEETQYF
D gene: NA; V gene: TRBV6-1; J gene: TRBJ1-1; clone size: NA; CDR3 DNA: TGTGCCAGCAGTGGATCAAGGAGGGAGCCTGGTGAAGCTTTCTTT; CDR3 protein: CASSGSRREPGEAFF
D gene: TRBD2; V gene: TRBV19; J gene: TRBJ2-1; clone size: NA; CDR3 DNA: TGTGCCAGTAGTATCCCCCAGCGGGGGGGCCCCTACAATGAGCAGTTCTTC; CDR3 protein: CASSIPQRGGPYNEQFF
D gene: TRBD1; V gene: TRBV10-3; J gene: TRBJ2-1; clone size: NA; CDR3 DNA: TGTGCCATCAGTGAGTCTACGGGACAGGACAATGAGCAGTTCTTC; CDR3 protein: CAISESTGQDNEQFF
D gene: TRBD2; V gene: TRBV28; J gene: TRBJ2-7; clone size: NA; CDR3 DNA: TGTGCCAGCAGTTCGGGACTAGCGGCCTACGAGCAGTACTTC; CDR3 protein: CASSSGLAAYEQYF
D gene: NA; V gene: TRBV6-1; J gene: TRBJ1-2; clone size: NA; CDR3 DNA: TGTGCCAGCAGTGGAAATTGGCCCGTAAGCAGGGACTATGGCTACACCTTC; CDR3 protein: CASSGNWPVSRDYGYTF
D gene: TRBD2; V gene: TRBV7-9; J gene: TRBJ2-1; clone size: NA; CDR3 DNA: TGTGCCAGCAGCCTACGGGGGGTCTACAATGAGCAGTTCTTC; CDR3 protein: CASSLRGVYNEQFF
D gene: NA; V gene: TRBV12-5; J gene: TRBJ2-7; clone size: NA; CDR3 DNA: TGTGCTAGTTCAGGGGAGCAATCCTACGAGCAGTACTTC; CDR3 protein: CASSGEQSYEQYF
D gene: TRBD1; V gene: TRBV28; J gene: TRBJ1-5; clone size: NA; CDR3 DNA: TGTGCCAGCAGTTTACCTACAGGGGATCAGCCCCAGCATTTT; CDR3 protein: CASSLPTGDQPQHF
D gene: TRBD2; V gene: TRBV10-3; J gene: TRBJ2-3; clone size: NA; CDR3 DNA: TGTGCCACCAAAGGGACTAGCGGGCCATGCGATACGCAGTATTTT; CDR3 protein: CATKGTSGPCDTQYF
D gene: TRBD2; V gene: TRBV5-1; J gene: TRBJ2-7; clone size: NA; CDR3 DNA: TGCGCCAGCAGCTTGAGGACTAGGATCGGCTACGAGCAGTACTTC; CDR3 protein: CASSLRTRIGYEQYF
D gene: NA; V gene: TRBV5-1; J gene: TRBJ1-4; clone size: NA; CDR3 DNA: TGCGCCAGCAGGGTGAGGCGGGGGGCCAGTGAAAAACTGTTTTTT; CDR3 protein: CASRVRRGASEKLFF
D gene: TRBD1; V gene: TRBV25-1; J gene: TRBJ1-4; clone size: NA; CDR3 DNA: TGTGCCAGCAGTGAAACCGACAGGGGGGGAACTAATGAAAAACTGTTTTTT; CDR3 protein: CASSETDRGGTNEKLFF
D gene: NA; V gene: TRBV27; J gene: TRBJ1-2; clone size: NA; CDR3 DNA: TGTGCCAGCAGTTTAAGCGGCTATAACTATGGCTACACCTTC; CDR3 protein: CASSLSGYNYGYTF
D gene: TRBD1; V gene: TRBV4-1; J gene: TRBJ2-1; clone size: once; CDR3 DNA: TGCGCCAGCAGCCAAAAACAGGGGGCGGGATACAATGAGCAGTTCTTC; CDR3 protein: CASSQKQGAGYNEQFF
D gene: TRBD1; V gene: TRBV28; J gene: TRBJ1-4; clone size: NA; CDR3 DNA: TGTGCCAGCAGTTTAGCTCAGGGGGCCAGTGAAAAACTGTTTTTT; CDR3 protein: CASSLAQGASEKLFF
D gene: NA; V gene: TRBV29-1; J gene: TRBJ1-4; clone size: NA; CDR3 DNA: TGCAGCGCTGCTACAGGGAGCCTCAAGACTAATGAAAAACTGTTTTTT; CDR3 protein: CSAATGSLKTNEKLFF
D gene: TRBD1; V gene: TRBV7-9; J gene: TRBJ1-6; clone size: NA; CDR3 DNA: TGTGCCAGCAGCTCAGACAGGGCAGTGAGCTCCTATAATTCACCCCTCCACTTT; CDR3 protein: CASSSDRAVSSYNSPLHF
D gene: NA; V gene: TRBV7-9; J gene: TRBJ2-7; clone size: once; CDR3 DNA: TGTGCCAGCAGCTTCCTATCGACGGGCGGGACTCACTACGAGCAGTACTTC; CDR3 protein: CASSFLSTGGTHYEQYF
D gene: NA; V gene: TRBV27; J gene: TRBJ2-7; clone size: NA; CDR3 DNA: TGTGCCAGCAGGCCGGGGAAGAGTGCCTACGAGCAGTACTTC; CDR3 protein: CASRPGKSAYEQYF